These T cell receptor beta chains were read from a single sample in a study of T-cell reconstitution after alpha-beta-depleted transplantation in children. TCRdb re-analysed the PCR reads in MiXCR, keeping a single row per CDR3 protein. The repertoire includes 700,000 to 850,000 distinct CDR3 sequences, 15% to 20% of them detected once, and about 5% sits in the top ten. Sequencing was performed on PBMCs, mostly from graft donor cells, taken 360 days after TCRalphabeta/CD19-depleted stem cell transplant. These receptors were taken from a male patient between 10 and 17 years old who had a stem cell transplant for acute lymphoblastic leukemia, so the T cells may come from the graft donor. The CDR3 runs from the conserved cysteine through the conserved F or W. Fields, in order: V gene, J gene, clone size, D gene, CDR3 DNA, CDR3 protein. A D gene is named only where the DNA matches it firmly. Clone size, where shown, is once, few, many, or a class for clones that have expanded.

TRBV5-1	TRBJ2-3	few	TRBD1	TGCGCCAGCAGCTTGGCCCCTGGACAGGGGAAGGGTACGCAGTATTTT	CASSLAPGQGKGTQYF
TRBV11-2	TRBJ2-3	NA	NA	TGTGCCAGCAGCTTAGAAGGCCATAGCGTTATAACAGATACGCAGTATTTT	CASSLEGHSVITDTQYF
TRBV27	TRBJ2-1	NA	TRBD2	TGTGCCAGCAGTTCAGCGGGACTAGCGGGAGTATATGAGCAGTTCTTC	CASSSAGLAGVYEQFF
TRBV20-1	TRBJ1-2	NA	NA	TGCAGTGCTAGGGCCCAGGGGCCGATCTATGGCTACACCTTC	CSARAQGPIYGYTF
TRBV19	TRBJ1-5	NA	NA	TGTGCCAGTATTGAGGGTAGCAATCAGCCCCAGCATTTT	CASIEGSNQPQHF
TRBV5-1	TRBJ2-3	NA	TRBD2	TGCGCCAGCAGCTCCCTAGCGGGAGTTAGAACAGATACGCAGTATTTT	CASSSLAGVRTDTQYF
TRBV5-1	TRBJ2-5	NA	NA	TGCGCCAGCAGCCCTACCGGGGCTAGGGAGACCCAGTACTTC	CASSPTGARETQYF
TRBV20-1	TRBJ2-2	NA	NA	TGCAGTGCTAGGAACGGGAGAACTCTTACCGGGGAGCTGTTTTTT	CSARNGRTLTGELFF
TRBV6-5	TRBJ2-5	NA	TRBD2	TGTGCCAGCAGTTACTCGAGAGGGGCGGGAGGGAAAGAGACCCAGTACTTC	CASSYSRGAGGKETQYF
TRBV3-1	TRBJ2-1	NA	TRBD2	TGTGCCAGCAGCCCCGAAGGCCTAGCGGGGAGCTCCTACAATGAGCAGTTCTTC	CASSPEGLAGSSYNEQFF
TRBV7-6	TRBJ2-7	NA	TRBD1	TGTGCCAGCAGCCCACAGCCCCGGGACAGGGACTCCTACGAGCAGTACTTC	CASSPQPRDRDSYEQYF
TRBV28	TRBJ2-7	NA	NA	TGTGCCAGCAGTTTAACTGTTACAGCCACCTACGAGCAGTACTTC	CASSLTVTATYEQYF
TRBV2	TRBJ1-5	NA	NA	TGTGCCAGCAGCACTGGGACACCGAGCAATCAGCCCCAGCATTTT	CASSTGTPSNQPQHF
TRBV3-1	TRBJ2-7	NA	NA	TGTGCCAGCAGCCATCATGGCCTAGCGAGCTACGAGCAGTACTTC	CASSHHGLASYEQYF
TRBV14	TRBJ2-2	few	TRBD1	TGTGCCAGCAGCCACAGACAGGGGGCGAAGGCCGGGGAGCTGTTTTTT	CASSHRQGAKAGELFF
TRBV19	TRBJ1-2	NA	NA	TGTGCCAGTAGTATAGACTCAGGCGACTATGGCTACACCTTC	CASSIDSGDYGYTF
TRBV20-1	TRBJ2-7	few	NA	TGCAGTGTTGGGGGAGATATCTACGAGCAGTACTTC	CSVGGDIYEQYF
TRBV7-9	TRBJ2-4	few	NA	TGTGCCAGCAGCCTCCCCCCGGACATTCAGTACTTC	CASSLPPDIQYF
TRBV27	TRBJ2-7	many	TRBD1	TGTGCCAGCAGGACAGGGGCGGGCGAGCAGTACTTC	CASRTGAGEQYF
TRBV9	TRBJ2-3	many	NA	TGTGCCAGCGGTCTCGACTTCTTCACAGATACGCAGTATTTT	CASGLDFFTDTQYF
TRBV3-1	TRBJ1-4	NA	NA	TGTGCCAGCAGCCACGGCGGGGAGTGGAATGAAAAACTGTTTTTT	CASSHGGEWNEKLFF
TRBV10-3	TRBJ2-5	few	TRBD1	TGTGCCATCAGTGACGTCCCGGGACAGGTTTCCCAAGAGACCCAGTACTTC	CAISDVPGQVSQETQYF
TRBV6-1	TRBJ1-2	NA	TRBD1	TGTGCCAGCAGTGCAGCGACAGGGGGCATCTATGGCTACACCTTC	CASSAATGGIYGYTF
TRBV19	TRBJ2-3	few	NA	TGTGCCAGTACCCCAAAGGGTGGTACGCAGTATTTT	CASTPKGGTQYF
TRBV7-8	TRBJ2-5	NA	TRBD2	TGTGCCAGCCCCCTAGCGGTGCAAGAGACCCAGTACTTC	CASPLAVQETQYF
TRBV27	TRBJ2-4	few	TRBD1	TGTGCCAGCAGTTACAGGGGGCTTAGAAACATTCAGTACTTC	CASSYRGLRNIQYF
TRBV29-1	TRBJ2-7	NA	NA	TGCAGCGCCGGACTAAGCGGGTCCTACGAGCAGTACTTC	CSAGLSGSYEQYF
TRBV10-2	TRBJ1-5	few	TRBD1	TGCGCCAGCAGGGGGACAGGGGATCAGCCCCAGCATTTT	CASRGTGDQPQHF
TRBV6-1	TRBJ2-5	NA	NA	TGTGCCAGCAGTGAAGGCCCGGCGGTCCAAGAGACCCAGTACTTC	CASSEGPAVQETQYF